One and the same sample provided the 29 T cell receptor beta chains below, sequenced in a study of PD-1 blockade in classical Hodgkin lymphoma. Every patient was affected by relapse after autologous stem cell transplantation, while exposure to brentuximab vedotin was not uniform. Method: immunoSEQ multiplex PCR; TCRdb's copy keeps in-frame clones and lacks some. Among 90,000 to 95,000 clones listed, 89% were seen once. The material was peripheral blood mononuclear cells (PBMCs), obtained before the second cycle of nivolumab. The receptors were gathered from a human donor with classical Hodgkin lymphoma.

The chain joins TRBV2 to TRBJ1-2, with no clear D. CDR3 size: 13 residues. V was pared by 3 bases and J by 7 bases, with 12 bases between. Germline V CDR1 and CDR2: SNHLY, FYNNEI. The chain's CDR3 is CASSDGTGSGYTF. The CDR3 region has the DNA TGTGCCAGCAGTGACGGTACGGGGAGTGGCTACACCTTC.

CDR3 residues: CASGNRVETQYF. CDR3 bases: TGTGCCAGCGGAAACAGGGTAGAGACCCAGTACTTC. The chain is built from TRBV27 and TRBJ2-5; possibly TRBD1 for D (6 bases). V lost 8 bases and J lost 4, with 11 bases in between. The CDR3 consists of 12 residues. Germline V lookup: CDR1 MNHEY, CDR2 SMNVEV (reference sequence).

V and J are TRBV6-4 and TRBJ2-1, with 11 bases aligning to TRBD2. The trim removed 6 bases at V and 0 bases at J, leaving 13 bases unmatched. Per the germline V gene, CDR1 is MRHNA and CDR2 is SNTAGT. The CDR3 spans 19 residues. CDR3 sequence: CASRTRRTSGPSSYNEQFF. The CDR3 nucleotides read TGTGCCAGCAGGACTAGGAGGACTAGCGGGCCTAGCTCCTACAATGAGCAGTTCTTC.

The V gene is TRBV15, the J gene TRBJ2-2; D is perhaps TRBD1 (6 bases). The CDR3 length is 14 residues. Trimming stripped 6 bases from V and 1 base from J, with 9 bases between. Germline V lookup: CDR1 LNHNV, CDR2 YYDKDF (reference sequence). The DNA of the CDR3 is TGTGCCACCAGGCTGGGACAGAACACCGGGGAGCTGTTTTTT. This gives the protein CATRLGQNTGELFF.

The V gene is TRBV27, the J gene TRBJ2-5, with 7 bases aligning to TRBD1. This CDR3 spans 15 amino acids. Germline CDR1 MNHEY, CDR2 SMNVEV (reference sequence). Trimming at V came to 5 bases and at J to 3 bases, leaving 9 bases not matched to a gene. This CDR3 reads CASSRATTGKETQYF. The CDR3 nucleotides read TGTGCCAGCAGTCGGGCGACGACAGGGAAAGAGACCCAGTACTTC.

This chain joins TRBV4-1 and TRBJ2-7, with TRBD2 matching over 8 bases. The better agreement between TRBJ2-5 and the DNA end casts doubt on the J call. The CDR3 is 15 amino acids. Per germline, CDR1 MGHRA and CDR2 YSYEKL. Here the CDR3 reads CASSQLAGGGETQYF. The CDR3 region has the DNA TGCGCCAGCAGCCAACTTGCGGGAGGAGGAGAGACCCAGTACTTC.

This CDR3 is CASSADTGLVSEAFF. CDR3 in DNA: TGTGCCAGCAGCGCCGACACAGGGTTGGTTAGTGAAGCTTTCTTT. The chain links TRBV5-4 to TRBJ1-1, with D tentatively TRBD1 (6 bases). The germline V gene encodes CDR1 SGHNT and CDR2 YYREEE (reference sequence). The CDR3 runs 15 residues. V lost 4 bases and J 7 bases, leaving 20 bases between the germline ends. The whole variable domain, remainder taken from reference TRBV5-4 and TRBJ1-1, is ETGVTQSPTHLIKTRGQQVTLRCSSQSGHNTVSWYQQALGQGPQFIFQYYREEENGRGNFPPRFSGLQFPNYSSELNVNALELDDSALYLCASSADTGLVSEAFFGQGTRLTVV.

The gene calls are TRBV6-4 and TRBJ2-3; a possible D gene is TRBD2 (6 bases). Germline loops: CDR1 MRHNA, CDR2 SNTAGT. This CDR3 is 14 amino acids long. Trimming shortened V by 2 bases and J by 0 bases, and 6 bases separated the two germline ends. The CDR3: CASSDGTSTDTQYF. The CDR3 region has the DNA TGTGCCAGCAGTGACGGGACTAGCACAGATACGCAGTATTTT.

The chain carries TRBV9 and TRBJ2-1, with 14 bases that match TRBD2. J lost 2 bases, V lost 2 bases, and 6 bases had no gene match. The CDR3 has 18 amino acids. In germline, CDR1 is SGDLS, CDR2 YYNGEE. CDR3 nucleotide sequence: TGTGCCAGCAGCGTCCAGGGACTAGCGGGGGAAACCTACAATGAGCAGTTCTTC. Translated, it gives CASSVQGLAGETYNEQFF.

The chain uses TRBV5-1 and TRBJ2-2; TRBD1 aligns across 8 bases. This CDR3 has 17 amino acids. Germline V gene data show CDR1 as SGHRS and CDR2 as YFSETQ. The V and J ends lost 0 bases and 2 bases, in that order; junction bases with no gene match: 6. The CDR3 reads CASSLDPGGGNTGELFF. Here the CDR3 DNA reads TGCGCCAGCAGCTTGGATCCAGGGGGCGGTAACACCGGGGAGCTGTTTTTT. Complete variable domain (other parts from reference TRBV5-1 and TRBJ2-2): KAGVTQTPRYLIKTRGQQVTLSCSPISGHRSVSWYQQTPGQGLQFLFEYFSETQRNKGNFPGRFSGRQFSNSRSEMNVSTLELGDSALYLCASSLDPGGGNTGELFFGEGSRLTVL.

The chain combines TRBV5-1 with TRBJ2-7; the D gene is possibly TRBD1 (6 bases). The CDR3 sequence is 13 residues long. Germline V gives CDR1 SGHRS, CDR2 YFSETQ. With 0 bases removed from V and 3 bases from J, the gap between germline ends came to 7 bases. The CDR3 coding sequence is TGCGCCAGCAGCTTGGAGGGGGTCTACGAGCAGTACTTC. Translating gives CASSLEGVYEQYF.

Note on this clone: In the same sample, other DNA sequences code for this CDR3. The V gene is TRBV28, the J gene TRBJ1-2; perhaps TRBD1 as D (5 bases). The CDR3 totals 13 residues. The germline V and J ends were trimmed by 4 bases and 2 bases, with 8 bases remaining between them. The germline V gene encodes CDR1 MDHEN and CDR2 SYDVKM. Here the CDR3 DNA reads TGTGCCAGCAGTTCAACAGGAAACTATGGCTACACCTTC. Translation: CASSSTGNYGYTF.

Points on this clone: Other DNA variants within this sample encode the same CDR3. This chain joins TRBV18 and TRBJ1-2, with D perhaps matching TRBD1 (5 bases). Germline V gene sequence: CDR1 KGHSH, CDR2 LQKENI. There are 13 residues in the CDR3. Between the trimmed V and J ends, which lost 4 bases and 1 base, there was a span of 7 bases. Here the CDR3 reads CASSQGSNYGYTF. In DNA, the CDR3 is TGTGCCAGCTCACAGGGGAGTAACTATGGCTACACCTTC. The full variable domain, completed using reference TRBV18 and TRBJ1-2, is NAGVMQNPRHLVRRRGQEARLRCSPMKGHSHVYWYRQLPEEGLKFMVYLQKENIIDESGMPKERFSAEFPKEGPSILRIQQVVRGDSAAYFCASSQGSNYGYTFGSGTRLTVV.

The chain has TRBV7-6 and TRBJ2-7; 7 bases are a match to TRBD1. The germline V gene encodes CDR1 SGHVS and CDR2 FNYEAQ. The CDR3 totals 14 residues. V shed 5 bases and J 3 bases; nucleotides not matched to a gene: 7. The CDR3 sequence is CASSVGQPNYEQYF. CDR3 DNA: TGTGCCAGCAGCGTGGGACAGCCTAACTACGAGCAGTACTTC.

This chain connects TRBV28 to TRBJ1-1, with a possible D match to TRBD1 (6 bases). V was clipped by 4 bases and J by 0 bases, with 12 bases between them. This CDR3 comprises 15 residues. CDR1 and CDR2 from the germline V gene are MDHEN and SYDVKM. CDR3 residues: CASSWAGHLNTEAFF. Written as DNA, the CDR3 is TGTGCCAGCAGTTGGGCGGGACACCTGAACACTGAAGCTTTCTTT.

The chain recombines TRBV4-1 with TRBJ2-5; 13 bases are a match to TRBD2. Germline assignment: CDR1 MGHRA and CDR2 YSYEKL. The CDR3 contains 14 residues. Unmatched junction bases numbered 1, after V lost 0 bases and J lost 9 bases. CDR3 sequence (DNA): TGCGCCAGCAGCCAAGAAACTAGCGGGGGGGCCCAGTACTTC. Its protein product is CASSQETSGGAQYF.

The V call is TRBV5-1, the J call TRBJ1-3; 11 bases agree with TRBD1. J lost 3 bases, V lost 3 bases, and 5 bases had no gene match. CDR1 is SGHRS and CDR2 is YFSETQ in the germline V gene. This CDR3 comprises 16 residues. CDR3 in amino acids: CASSSGQGAIGNTIYF. The CDR3 bases are TGCGCCAGCAGCTCCGGACAGGGGGCTATTGGAAACACCATATATTTT.

The chain carries TRBV5-6 and TRBJ2-6; D remains ambiguous. The germline V gene has CDR1 SGHDT and CDR2 YYEEEE. The CDR3 is 16 residues long. The ends were cut back, 0 bases at V and 0 bases at J, with 7 bases in the middle. The CDR3 sequence is CASSLGTASGANVLTF. CDR3 bases: TGTGCCAGCAGCTTGGGTACAGCCTCTGGGGCCAACGTCCTGACTTTC.

This chain links TRBV27 with TRBJ2-3; D is perhaps TRBD1 (6 bases). CDR3 length: 13 residues. V dropped 8 bases and J dropped 1 base, with 10 bases sitting between them. CDR1 is MNHEY and CDR2 is SMNVEV in the germline V gene (reference sequence). The CDR3, as DNA: TGTGCCAGCCTAGGGGGAGGCACAGATACGCAGTATTTT. Its protein is CASLGGGTDTQYF.

The chain uses TRBV2 and TRBJ2-2; possible D gene TRBD1, 6 bases. V was clipped by 5 bases and J by 3 bases, with 13 bases between them. The CDR3 spans 15 residues. Germline V CDR1 and CDR2: SNHLY, FYNNEI. The CDR3 reads CASSLDRSYTGELFF. CDR3 DNA: TGTGCCAGCAGTTTGGACAGATCATACACCGGGGAGCTGTTTTTT.

The J gene is TRBJ2-5, the V gene TRBV2; D remains unclear. This CDR3 is built from 9 residues. V lost 7 bases, J lost 7 bases, and 4 bases lay in between. The germline V gene has CDR1 SNHLY and CDR2 FYNNEI. The CDR3 region is CASTRTQYF. CDR3 in DNA: TGTGCCAGCACCCGGACCCAGTACTTC. The full variable domain, completed using reference TRBV2 and TRBJ2-5, is EPEVTQTPSHQVTQMGQEVILRCVPISNHLYFYWYRQILGQKVEFLVSFYNNEISEKSEIFDDQFSVERPDGSNFTLKIRSTKLEDSAMYFCASTRTQYFGPGTRLLVL.

The chain carries TRBV2 and TRBJ2-7; tentative D call: TRBD1 (6 bases). Deletions cut 10 bases from V and 5 bases from J, with 12 bases between. This CDR3 comprises 11 residues. Germline CDR1 reads SNHLY; CDR2 reads FYNNEI. This chain's CDR3 is CATQGPHEQYF. The CDR3 DNA is TGTGCCACACAGGGCCCCCACGAGCAGTACTTC.

The chain is built from TRBV7-9 and TRBJ2-1; the D gene is possibly TRBD1 (6 bases). Germline lookup yields CDR1 SEHNR and CDR2 FQNEAQ (reference sequence). V shed 0 bases and J shed 4 bases, with 13 bases lying between them. The CDR3 runs 16 residues. The CDR3 DNA reads TGTGCCAGCAGCTTAGCGGCAGGAAGGGGGTACAATGAGCAGTTCTTC. Residues: CASSLAAGRGYNEQFF.

The chain links TRBV5-1 to TRBJ2-1, with 8 bases that match TRBD2. V lost 2 bases, J lost 8 bases, and 12 bases stayed unmatched. CDR1 and CDR2 (germline): SGHRS, YFSETQ. CDR3 length: 16 residues. Here the CDR3 DNA reads TGCGCCAGCAGCTTCCCTATAAGCGGGAGCATCCATGAGCAGTTCTTC. Protein: CASSFPISGSIHEQFF.

The CDR3 DNA sequence: TGCAGTGCTAGTCCAGAAGAGACCCAGTACTTC. Translation: CSASPEETQYF. The rearrangement joins TRBV20-1 to TRBJ2-5; no clear D gene. Trimming took 3 bases from V and 3 from J, leaving 5 bases between them. Germline V CDR1 and CDR2: DFQATT, SNEGSKA (reference sequence). The CDR3 runs 11 residues.

The V and J genes are TRBV28 and TRBJ2-7; D is unresolved. The CDR3 contains 11 residues. Germline loops: CDR1 MDHEN, CDR2 SYDVKM. Trimming removed 3 bases at V and 9 bases at J, with 9 bases between. CDR3 coding DNA: TGTGCCAGCAGTTTTTACTACCGGCAGTACTTC. This sequence encodes CASSFYYRQYF.

The rearrangement uses TRBV28 and TRBJ2-7; 7 bases are shared with TRBD2. This CDR3 is 15 amino acids long. From germline, CDR1 is MDHEN and CDR2 SYDVKM. The J segment lost 5 bases and the V segment lost 5 bases, leaving 12 bases of the junction unmatched. CDR3 nucleotide sequence: TGTGCCAGCAGTCCCGGAGGCGGGAGTTCCCACGAGCAGTACTTC. Translation: CASSPGGGSSHEQYF.

This chain uses TRBV11-3 with TRBJ2-1; D remains unclear. CDR1 is SGHNT and CDR2 is YENEEA in the germline V gene. The CDR3 loop spans 13 amino acids. V lost 0 bases, J lost 4 bases, and 4 bases lay in between. Written as DNA, the CDR3 is TGTGCCAGCAGCTTAGACCGTTACAATGAGCAGTTCTTC. This gives the protein CASSLDRYNEQFF.

The CDR3 here is CASRPGGRSYEQYF. CDR3 in DNA: TGTGCCAGCAGACCAGGGGGCCGCTCCTACGAGCAGTACTTC. The chain uses TRBV6-5 and TRBJ2-7; 8 bases agree with TRBD1. With 6 bases clipped from V and 0 bases from J, the junction kept 4 bases outside the gene matches. The CDR3 has 14 amino acids. Looked up from germline, CDR1 is MNHEY and CDR2 is SVGAGI.